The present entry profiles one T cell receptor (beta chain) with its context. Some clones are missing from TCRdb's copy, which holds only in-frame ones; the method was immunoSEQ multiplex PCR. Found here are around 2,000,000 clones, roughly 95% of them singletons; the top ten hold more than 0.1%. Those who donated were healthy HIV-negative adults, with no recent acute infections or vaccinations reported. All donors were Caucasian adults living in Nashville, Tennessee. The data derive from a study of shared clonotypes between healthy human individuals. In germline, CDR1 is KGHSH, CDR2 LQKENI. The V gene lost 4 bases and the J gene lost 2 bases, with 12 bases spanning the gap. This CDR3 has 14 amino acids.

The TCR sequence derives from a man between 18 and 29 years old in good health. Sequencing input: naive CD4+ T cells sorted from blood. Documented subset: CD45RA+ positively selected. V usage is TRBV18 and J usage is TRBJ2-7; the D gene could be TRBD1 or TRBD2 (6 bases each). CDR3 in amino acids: CASSRGDKTYEQYF. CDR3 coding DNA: TGTGCCAGCTCACGGGGGGACAAAACCTACGAGCAGTACTTC.